This passage covers 29 T cell receptor beta chains from one sample sequenced in a study of shared clonotypes between healthy human individuals. Assay used: immunoSEQ multiplex PCR; TCRdb lists only in-frame clones, some missing. The data contain 1.5 million to 1.9 million clones, approximately 98% of them singletons. Sequencing was performed on naive CD4+ T cells sorted from blood. As to subset: CD45RA+ positively selected. The receptors stem from a man under 40 in good health.

This clone showed up just once. The chain employs TRBV7-2 and TRBJ2-1; 11 bases agree with TRBD2. The V segment lost 5 bases and the J segment 7 bases; nucleotides outside the gene matches: 7. This CDR3 is built from 15 residues. Germline V gene sequence: CDR1 SGHTA, CDR2 FQGNSA. CDR3 loop: CASSTSSGRRNEQFF. Here the CDR3 DNA reads TGTGCCAGCAGCACATCTAGCGGGAGGAGGAATGAGCAGTTCTTC.

The rearrangement links TRBV6-1 to TRBJ1-2, with 7 bases identical to TRBD1. V was pared by 7 bases and J by 5 bases, with 7 bases of the junction left unmatched. The germline gives CDR1 MNHNS, CDR2 SASEGT. This CDR3 has 13 amino acids. CDR3 protein: CASTRGTEYGYTF. The CDR3 region has the DNA TGTGCCAGCACCCGCGGGACAGAATATGGCTACACCTTC.

This chain connects TRBV5-6 to TRBJ2-1; the match to TRBD2 covers 8 bases. The V gene's germline CDR1 is SGHDT and CDR2 YYEEEE. This CDR3 has 15 amino acids. V dropped 0 bases and J dropped 3; count of bases not matched to a gene: 2. This CDR3 reads CASSLVSGNYNEQFF. DNA for the CDR3: TGTGCCAGCAGCTTGGTTAGCGGGAACTACAATGAGCAGTTCTTC.

J is TRBJ2-7 and V is TRBV5-1; possible D gene TRBD2, 6 bases. Germline V CDR1 and CDR2: SGHRS, YFSETQ. This CDR3 has 14 amino acids. The germline V and J ends were trimmed by 3 bases and 3 bases, with 13 bases remaining between them. The CDR3 sequence is CASSWGDGRYEQYF. The CDR3 bases are TGCGCCAGCAGCTGGGGGGACGGGCGCTACGAGCAGTACTTC.

Remarks on this clone: Other DNA sequences of this sample code for an identical CDR3. This chain uses TRBV19 with TRBJ2-7; D is unclear. CDR3 length: 12 amino acids. The ends were cut back, 6 bases at V and 2 bases at J, with 8 bases in the middle. In germline, CDR1 is LNHDA, CDR2 SQIVND (reference sequence). CDR3 loop: CASSQSTYEQYF. The CDR3 DNA sequence: TGTGCCAGTAGCCAGAGTACCTACGAGCAGTACTTC.

This chain joins TRBV28 and TRBJ1-1; no reliable D call. CDR3 length equals 12 residues. Germline values: CDR1 MDHEN, CDR2 SYDVKM. V shed 5 bases and J shed 8 bases, with 12 bases lying between them. The CDR3 is CASSIMGSEAFF. CDR3 nucleotide sequence: TGTGCCAGCAGTATAATGGGCTCCGAAGCTTTCTTT.

This chain uses TRBV5-8 with TRBJ2-3; D not resolved. Germline V CDR1 and CDR2: SGHTS, YDEGEE. The CDR3 runs to 14 residues. Trimming pared 4 bases from V and 4 bases from J, leaving 13 bases between. The CDR3 region is CASSHSKVPDTQYF. The CDR3 DNA reads as TGTGCCAGCAGCCACTCCAAAGTCCCAGATACGCAGTATTTT.

This sequence joins TRBV9 and TRBJ2-1, with D perhaps TRBD2 (7 bases). V lost 0 bases and J 0 bases, leaving 13 bases between the germline ends. Germline V gives CDR1 SGDLS, CDR2 YYNGEE. There are 17 residues in the CDR3. The DNA for the CDR3 is TGTGCCAGCAGCGTAGGGCCCGGGGGGCCCTCCTACAATGAGCAGTTCTTC. It is translated as CASSVGPGGPSYNEQFF.

The chain carries TRBV11-1 and TRBJ2-1, with TRBD1 matching 9 bases. V trimming: 3 bases; J trimming: 7 bases; junction bases outside the gene matches: 10. Germline CDR1 and CDR2: SGHAT and FQDESV (reference sequence). This CDR3 region has 16 residues. The CDR3 region is CASSLRPGQGWNEQFF. CDR3 coding DNA: TGTGCCAGCAGCTTGAGGCCGGGACAGGGCTGGAATGAGCAGTTCTTC.

V and J are TRBV7-8 and TRBJ1-1; TRBD1 might be the D (5 bases). Trimming shortened V by 5 bases and J by 3 bases, and 13 bases separated the two germline ends. This CDR3 is 14 amino acids long. CDR1 is SGHVS and CDR2 is FQNEAQ in the germline V gene. The CDR3 here is CASSQTRGHTEAFF. DNA of the CDR3: TGTGCCAGCAGCCAAACGAGGGGTCACACTGAAGCTTTCTTT.

The rearrangement links TRBV15 to TRBJ1-4; D is unresolved. V lost 6 bases and J lost 6, with 5 bases in between. Germline loops: CDR1 LNHNV, CDR2 YYDKDF (reference sequence). The CDR3 runs to 11 residues. CDR3 loop: CATRAYEKLFF. DNA of the CDR3: TGTGCCACCAGGGCTTATGAAAAACTGTTTTTT.

This chain joins TRBV5-1 and TRBJ2-5; 12 positions agree with TRBD2. Trimming took 0 bases from V and 5 from J; bases not matched to a gene: 5. Germline CDR1 is SGHRS and CDR2 is YFSETQ. This CDR3 is 16 amino acids long. CDR3 sequence (DNA): TGCGCCAGCAGCTTGGTTGGACTAGCGGGATCGGAGACCCAGTACTTC. This sequence encodes CASSLVGLAGSETQYF.

The V call is TRBV5-5, the J call TRBJ1-4; no firm D call. The length of the CDR3 is 14 residues. The V gene's germline CDR1 is SGHKS and CDR2 YYEKEE (reference sequence). Trimming removed 3 bases from V and 5 bases from J, with 11 bases in between. The CDR3 reads CASSWRPVNEKLFF. For the CDR3, the DNA is TGTGCCAGCAGCTGGCGGCCGGTAAATGAAAAACTGTTTTTT.

The chain has TRBV29-1 and TRBJ1-1; tentative D call: TRBD1 (5 bases). This CDR3 spans 12 amino acids. Germline CDR1 reads SQVTM; CDR2 reads ANQGSEA. V was shortened by 7 bases and J by 1 base, with 10 bases between the two germline ends. The CDR3 loop reads CSGGTGNTEAFF. CDR3 DNA: TGCAGCGGGGGGACGGGGAACACTGAAGCTTTCTTT.

The chain uses TRBV5-1 and TRBJ2-5; the match to TRBD1 covers 7 bases. Germline CDR1 is SGHRS and CDR2 is YFSETQ. The CDR3 contains 14 residues. With 3 bases clipped from V and 4 bases from J, the junction kept 6 bases outside the gene matches. For the CDR3, the DNA is TGCGCCAGCAGCTCGACAGGGTCAGGAGAGACCCAGTACTTC. This translates into CASSSTGSGETQYF.

This clone has just a few counts. The chain has TRBV19 and TRBJ1-2; TRBD1 is a possible D gene (6 bases). CDR3 length: 12 amino acids. Trimming removed 10 bases at V and 1 base at J, with 10 bases between. The germline V gene has CDR1 LNHDA and CDR2 SQIVND (reference sequence). This CDR3 is CAITDSNYGYTF. The CDR3 nucleotides are TGTGCCATTACGGACAGTAACTATGGCTACACCTTC.

The rearrangement links TRBV10-3 to TRBJ1-1; D unclear. The length of the CDR3 is 13 residues. CDR1 is ENHRY, CDR2 SYGVKD, per germline. V dropped 4 bases and J dropped 0 bases, with 6 bases sitting between them. CDR3 loop: CAISVQMNTEAFF. Here the CDR3 DNA reads TGTGCCATCAGTGTCCAGATGAACACTGAAGCTTTCTTT.

V and J are TRBV7-8 and TRBJ2-7; 14 bases are shared with TRBD2. The CDR3 is 20 residues long. CDR1 and CDR2 (germline): SGHVS, FQNEAQ. Trimming cost V 1 base and J 4 bases; bases outside gene matches: 15. CDR3 DNA sequence: TGTGCCAGCAGCTTAGTACCGGGACTAGCGGGAGCGCCTGGTTTTTACGAGCAGTACTTC. It translates to CASSLVPGLAGAPGFYEQYF.

This chain links TRBV5-1 with TRBJ2-7; unclear D gene. The CDR3 runs to 16 residues. CDR1 is SGHRS, CDR2 YFSETQ, per germline. V shed 1 base and J shed 0 bases, with 14 bases lying between them. The CDR3, as DNA: TGCGCCAGCAGCTTGTACGGAAAACCGGTCTCCTACGAGCAGTACTTC. It encodes CASSLYGKPVSYEQYF. Filled out from reference TRBV5-1 and TRBJ2-7, the complete variable domain reads KAGVTQTPRYLIKTRGQQVTLSCSPISGHRSVSWYQQTPGQGLQFLFEYFSETQRNKGNFPGRFSGRQFSNSRSEMNVSTLELGDSALYLCASSLYGKPVSYEQYFGPGTRLTVT.

V usage is TRBV5-3 and J usage is TRBJ2-5; 10 nucleotides align to TRBD2. TRBV5-3 carries the ORF label, with uncertain function. CDR3 size: 16 residues. V lost 1 base, J lost 6 bases, and 9 bases stayed unmatched. For the CDR3, the DNA is TGTGCCAGAAGCTTGATCTGGCTAGCGGGAGTGAAGACCCAGTACTTC. Protein sequence: CARSLIWLAGVKTQYF.

The chain recombines TRBV27 with TRBJ2-2; 12 bases are shared with TRBD2. V was clipped by 3 bases and J by 0 bases; unmatched bases: 5. CDR3 length: 18 amino acids. Per germline, CDR1 MNHEY and CDR2 SMNVEV (reference sequence). The CDR3 DNA is TGTGCCAGCAGTTTTGCAAGACTAGCGGGAGCGAACACCGGGGAGCTGTTTTTT. This codes for CASSFARLAGANTGELFF.

The DNA for the CDR3 is TGTGCCAGCAACCCGGGGGACATTTTCTCCTACGAGCAGTACTTC. Amino acids: CASNPGDIFSYEQYF. The chain carries TRBV11-2 and TRBJ2-7; the D call may be TRBD1 or TRBD2 (6 bases each). V lost 7 bases to trimming and J lost 0 bases, with 16 bases between them. Germline-derived CDR1 and CDR2 are SGHAT and FQNNGV. The CDR3 has 15 residues.

The V call is TRBV7-8, the J call TRBJ2-7; D is perhaps TRBD2 (5 bases). CDR3 size: 12 residues. V lost 1 base, J lost 9 bases, and 10 bases lay in between. Germline CDR1 is SGHVS and CDR2 is FQNEAQ. The CDR3 is CASSLGGGRQYF. CDR3 sequence (DNA): TGTGCCAGCAGCTTAGGTGGAGGCCGGCAGTACTTC.

Regarding this clone: The sample carries other DNA sequences with the same CDR3. This chain joins TRBV5-4 and TRBJ2-2; D is unclear. V was shortened by 2 bases and J by 2 bases, with 7 bases between the two germline ends. Germline V gene data show CDR1 as SGHNT and CDR2 as YYREEE (reference sequence). CDR3 length equals 14 residues. CDR3 loop: CASSFSANTGELFF. CDR3 DNA: TGTGCCAGCAGCTTCTCGGCTAACACCGGGGAGCTGTTTTTT. Looking up the rest from reference TRBV5-4 and TRBJ2-2 gives the full variable domain: ETGVTQSPTHLIKTRGQQVTLRCSSQSGHNTVSWYQQALGQGPQFIFQYYREEENGRGNFPPRFSGLQFPNYSSELNVNALELDDSALYLCASSFSANTGELFFGEGSRLTVL.

V gene TRBV5-5 combines with J gene TRBJ2-5, with a possible D match to TRBD2 (6 bases). CDR1 is SGHKS and CDR2 is YYEKEE in the germline V gene (reference sequence). The CDR3 has 14 residues. Trimming removed 4 bases from V and 2 bases from J, with 12 bases in between. As DNA, the CDR3 is TGTGCCAGCAGCGTCCTAGCGCAACAAGAGACCCAGTACTTC. Its translation is CASSVLAQQETQYF.

The chain has TRBV5-1 and TRBJ2-5; D gene ambiguous. The germline V gene encodes CDR1 SGHRS and CDR2 YFSETQ. The CDR3 runs 13 residues. V was shortened by 0 bases and J by 5 bases, with 8 bases between the two germline ends. The CDR3 bases are TGCGCCAGCAGCTTGGATGTCGGGGAGACCCAGTACTTC. Translated, it gives CASSLDVGETQYF.

The V and J genes are TRBV29-1 and TRBJ2-3; TRBD1 is a possible D gene (5 bases). The V gene lost 3 bases and the J gene lost 0 bases, with 13 bases spanning the gap. This CDR3 has 15 amino acids. Germline V CDR1 and CDR2: SQVTM, ANQGSEA. As DNA, the CDR3 is TGCAGCGTTGAGGGCGGCAGGGCAAGCACAGATACGCAGTATTTT. Encoded protein: CSVEGGRASTDTQYF.

The chain employs TRBV5-1 and TRBJ2-2, with 8 bases fitting TRBD2. Germline V gene data show CDR1 as SGHRS and CDR2 as YFSETQ. Losses at the gene ends were 4 bases for V and 0 bases for J; bases not matched to a gene: 11. CDR3 length: 18 amino acids. For the CDR3, the DNA is TGCGCCAGCAGCCTTAACCGGGGGGGAAATCCGAACACCGGGGAGCTGTTTTTT. Translated: CASSLNRGGNPNTGELFF. Combining the CDR3 with reference TRBV5-1 and TRBJ2-2 gives the whole variable domain KAGVTQTPRYLIKTRGQQVTLSCSPISGHRSVSWYQQTPGQGLQFLFEYFSETQRNKGNFPGRFSGRQFSNSRSEMNVSTLELGDSALYLCASSLNRGGNPNTGELFFGEGSRLTVL.

The rearrangement joins TRBV9 to TRBJ1-2, with D possibly TRBD1 on 5 matching bases. CDR3 size: 16 residues. V was trimmed by 2 bases and J by 4 bases, leaving 18 bases between them. The V gene's germline CDR1 is SGDLS and CDR2 YYNGEE. CDR3 DNA: TGTGCCAGCAGCGTGACCGACGGGGGGACCTCCTATGGCTACACCTTC. Protein sequence: CASSVTDGGTSYGYTF.